These 14 T cell receptor beta chains share one sample of origin, sequenced in a study of blood T cell repertoires in COVID-19. The data were produced by immunoSEQ multiplex PCR, yet TCRdb's version contains in-frame clones alone and is incomplete. The table has 75,000 to 100,000 clones, over 65% seen once. The sample comprised peripheral blood. The receptors come from a human donor in a cohort sampled during active COVID-19.

This clone has only a few counts. The gene calls are TRBV7-9 and TRBJ1-1; 12 nucleotides line up with TRBD1. After removal of 5 bases from V and 8 bases from J, the junction contained 12 bases not matched to a gene. The CDR3 totals 16 residues. The germline CDR1 and CDR2 sequences are SEHNR and FQNEAQ (reference sequence). The DNA for the CDR3 is TGTGCCAGCAGCCTAGACTCCGGGACAGGGGGCGAGGAAGCTTTCTTT. It codes for CASSLDSGTGGEEAFF.

V and J are TRBV28 and TRBJ1-2, with 9 bases identical to TRBD1. V lost 7 bases, J lost 4 bases, and 7 bases stayed unmatched. The length of the CDR3 is 14 residues. The germline gives CDR1 MDHEN, CDR2 SYDVKM. CDR3 nucleotides: TGTGCCAGCACCCCGGGACAGGGCCTCTATGGCTACACCTTC. Residues: CASTPGQGLYGYTF.

This clone was seen a single time. The chain employs TRBV7-3 and TRBJ2-5; the match to TRBD2 covers 10 bases. Trimming at V came to 5 bases and at J to 5 bases, leaving 8 bases not matched to a gene. This CDR3 has 15 residues. From germline, CDR1 is SGHTA and CDR2 FQGTGA. CDR3 amino acids: CASSRAGGPIETQYF. CDR3 nucleotide sequence: TGTGCCAGCAGCCGAGCGGGGGGGCCGATTGAGACCCAGTACTTC.

This clone was counted once. This chain uses TRBV9 with TRBJ1-5; 7 positions agree with TRBD1. The germline V gene encodes CDR1 SGDLS and CDR2 YYNGEE. The J segment lost 9 bases and the V segment lost 3 bases, leaving 9 bases of the junction unmatched. The CDR3 loop spans 14 amino acids. CDR3 region: CASSAGGDSTPQHF. The CDR3 DNA sequence: TGTGCCAGCAGCGCGGGGGGGGACAGCACGCCCCAGCATTTT.

This clone is a singleton in its sample. The chain joins TRBV6-4 to TRBJ2-7, with 7 bases that match TRBD1. Trimming cost V 9 bases and J 1 base; bases outside gene matches: 0. The length of the CDR3 is 11 residues. Germline V lookup: CDR1 MRHNA, CDR2 SNTAGT. The CDR3 is CARDRSYEQYF. Written as DNA, the CDR3 is TGTGCCAGGGACAGGTCCTACGAGCAGTACTTC.

The rearrangement uses TRBV21-1 and TRBJ2-7; TRBD1, as called in the table, went unchecked against the DNA. TRBV21-1 is listed as a pseudogene. The CDR3 runs 15 residues. The CDR3 bases are TGTGCCAGCAGCAAAGAGGTTTCCGGGACAAAAAACGGGTACTTC. Protein sequence: CASSKEVSGTKNGYF.

This clone was seen a few times. The chain links TRBV19 to TRBJ1-1; D might be TRBD1 (6 bases). The V gene's germline CDR1 is LNHDA and CDR2 SQIVND (reference sequence). The CDR3 extends over 15 amino acids. V was clipped by 7 bases and J by 5 bases, with 20 bases between them. The CDR3 bases are TGTGCCAGTACCCCTTGGGGTAGGGGGTCGACTGAAGCTTTCTTT. Its protein product is CASTPWGRGSTEAFF.

The chain has TRBV24-1 and TRBJ2-7; 12 bases fit TRBD2. CDR1 and CDR2 from the germline V gene are KGHDR and SFDVKD. CDR3 length: 16 residues. Losses at the gene ends were 0 bases for V and 3 bases for J; bases not matched to a gene: 2. This chain's CDR3 is CATSDLGTSGFYEQYF. The CDR3 DNA sequence: TGTGCCACCAGTGATTTGGGGACTAGCGGGTTCTACGAGCAGTACTTC.

This chain uses TRBV5-1 with TRBJ2-7; weak D call: TRBD2 (6 bases). V gave up 0 bases and J gave up 0 bases, with 16 bases separating them. The germline V gene encodes CDR1 SGHRS and CDR2 YFSETQ. The CDR3 length is 17 residues. The CDR3 nucleotides read TGCGCCAGCAGCTTGGGACGGGAGCCAGAGAGCTCCTACGAGCAGTACTTC. It codes for CASSLGREPESSYEQYF. The whole variable domain, remainder taken from reference TRBV5-1 and TRBJ2-7, is KAGVTQTPRYLIKTRGQQVTLSCSPISGHRSVSWYQQTPGQGLQFLFEYFSETQRNKGNFPGRFSGRQFSNSRSEMNVSTLELGDSALYLCASSLGREPESSYEQYFGPGTRLTVT.

This clone was seen ten or more times. The chain combines TRBV29-1 with TRBJ1-5; 7 bases align to TRBD1. V shed 7 bases and J 0 bases; nucleotides not matched to a gene: 9. CDR3 length: 15 amino acids. Germline loops: CDR1 SQVTM, CDR2 ANQGSEA. CDR3 loop: CSARPGQNSNQPQHF. As DNA, the CDR3 is TGCAGCGCCCGGCCGGGACAGAATAGCAATCAGCCCCAGCATTTT.

This clone has just one count. The chain carries TRBV5-1 and TRBJ2-7; 14 bases align to TRBD2. The V gene end was trimmed by 4 bases and the J gene end by 5 bases; junction bases not matched to a gene: 11. The CDR3 loop spans 17 amino acids. The germline gives CDR1 SGHRS, CDR2 YFSETQ. The CDR3, as DNA: TGCGCCAGCAGCACCAGACTAGCGGGGGGGCCATCCCACGAGCAGTACTTC. Its protein is CASSTRLAGGPSHEQYF. The complete variable domain, with remaining parts taken from reference TRBV5-1 and TRBJ2-7, reads KAGVTQTPRYLIKTRGQQVTLSCSPISGHRSVSWYQQTPGQGLQFLFEYFSETQRNKGNFPGRFSGRQFSNSRSEMNVSTLELGDSALYLCASSTRLAGGPSHEQYFGPGTRLTVT.

The chain uses TRBV19 and TRBJ1-6; 9 bases match TRBD1. Unmatched junction bases numbered 8, after V lost 4 bases and J lost 10 bases. The CDR3 has 15 amino acids. Per germline, CDR1 LNHDA and CDR2 SQIVND (reference sequence). DNA of the CDR3: TGTGCCAGTAGTAAATACCGGGACAGGGAATCACCCCTCCACTTT. Residues: CASSKYRDRESPLHF. The variable domain in full, completed from reference TRBV19 and TRBJ1-6, reads DGGITQSPKYLFRKEGQNVTLSCEQNLNHDAMYWYRQDPGQGLRLIYYSQIVNDFQKGDIAEGYSVSREKKESFPLTVTSAQKNPTAFYLCASSKYRDRESPLHFGNGTRLTVT.

The J gene is TRBJ2-2, the V gene TRBV5-8; 12 nucleotides agree with TRBD2. Germline CDR1 SGHTS, CDR2 YDEGEE. J lost 5 bases, V lost 0 bases, and 5 bases had no gene match. The CDR3 loop spans 17 amino acids. The CDR3 spells CASSLEPSGRGTGELFF. CDR3 DNA: TGTGCCAGCAGCTTGGAACCTAGCGGGAGGGGGACCGGGGAGCTGTTTTTT. Looking up the rest from reference TRBV5-8 and TRBJ2-2 gives the full variable domain: EAGVTQSPTHLIKTRGQQATLRCSPISGHTSVYWYQQALGLGLQFLLWYDEGEERNRGNFPPRFSGRQFPNYSSELNVNALELEDSALYLCASSLEPSGRGTGELFFGEGSRLTVL.

The CDR3 reads CASSLWAGEGETQYF. CDR3 nucleotide sequence: TGCGCCAGCAGCTTGTGGGCGGGAGAGGGAGAGACCCAGTACTTC. The rearrangement links TRBV5-1 to TRBJ2-5; 7 positions agree with TRBD2. This CDR3 is built from 15 residues. Trimming at V came to 1 base and at J to 4 bases, leaving 7 bases not matched to a gene. Germline V lookup: CDR1 SGHRS, CDR2 YFSETQ.